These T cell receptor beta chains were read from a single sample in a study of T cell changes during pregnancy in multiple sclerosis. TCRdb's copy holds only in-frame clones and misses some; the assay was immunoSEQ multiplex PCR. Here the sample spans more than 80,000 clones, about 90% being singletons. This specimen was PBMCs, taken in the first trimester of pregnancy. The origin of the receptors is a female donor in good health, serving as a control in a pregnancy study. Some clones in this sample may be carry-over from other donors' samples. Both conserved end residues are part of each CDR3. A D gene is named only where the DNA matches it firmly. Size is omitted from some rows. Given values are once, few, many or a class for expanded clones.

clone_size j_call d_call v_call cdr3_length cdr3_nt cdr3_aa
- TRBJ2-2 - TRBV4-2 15 TGTGCCAGTGGTACTGGCGGGTCGAACACCGGGGAGCTGTTTTTT CASGTGGSNTGELFF
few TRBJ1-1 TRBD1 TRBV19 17 TGTGCCAGTAGTATCAAAATTTGGGACAGGGGGAACACTGAAGCTTTCTTT CASSIKIWDRGNTEAFF
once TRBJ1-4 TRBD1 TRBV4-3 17 TGCGCCAGCAGCCAGAACGGGGTAAGGACAGGCAGTGAAAAACTGTTTTTT CASSQNGVRTGSEKLFF
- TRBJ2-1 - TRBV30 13 TGTGCCTGCCCCGGGGAAGAATACAATGAGCAGTTCTTC CACPGEEYNEQFF
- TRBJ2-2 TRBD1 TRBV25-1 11 TGTGCAAGCCGACAGGGATGGGAGCTGTTTTTT CASRQGWELFF
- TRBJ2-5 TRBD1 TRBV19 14 TGTGCCAGCTCTCCGAACAGGGGGCGAGAGACCCAGTACTTC CASSPNRGRETQYF
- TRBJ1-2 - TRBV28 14 TGTGCCAGCAGTTTATCTACGGTCCTCTATGGCTACACCTTC CASSLSTVLYGYTF
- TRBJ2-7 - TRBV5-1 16 TGCGCCAGCAGCCCCTCACTCACAGGGTTCTTATACGAGCAGTACTTC CASSPSLTGFLYEQYF
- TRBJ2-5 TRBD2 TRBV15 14 TGTGCCACCAGCAGAGGGGAGCGGGGGGGGGCCCAGTACTTC CATSRGERGGAQYF
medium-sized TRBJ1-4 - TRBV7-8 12 TGTGCCAGCAGCTCCTGGGCGCAAAAACTGTTTTTT CASSSWAQKLFF
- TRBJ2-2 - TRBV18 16 TGTGCCAGCTCACCACCGGCACACGCGAACACCGGGGAGCTGTTTTTT CASSPPAHANTGELFF
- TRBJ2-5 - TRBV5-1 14 TGCGCCAGCAGCTTGGGTATCGGTGAAGAGACCCAGTACTTC CASSLGIGEETQYF
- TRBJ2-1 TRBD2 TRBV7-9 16 TGTGCCAGCAGCCCTACCGCGACTAGCGCCTACAATGAGCAGTTCTTC CASSPTATSAYNEQFF
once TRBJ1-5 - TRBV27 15 TGTGCCAGCAGTTTGGGGTCAGGGGGCAATCAGCCCCAGCATTTT CASSLGSGGNQPQHF
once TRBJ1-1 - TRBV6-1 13 TGTGCCAGCAGATGGAGGGGGGGGGCTGAAGCTTTCTTT CASRWRGGAEAFF
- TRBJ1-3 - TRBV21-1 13 TGTGCCAGGACTGAGAGCTCTGGAAACACCATATATTTT CARTESSGNTIYF
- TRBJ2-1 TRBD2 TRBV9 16 TGTGCCAGCAGCCTCCAAGCGGGAGGGCCCCCAAATGAGCAGTTCTTC CASSLQAGGPPNEQFF
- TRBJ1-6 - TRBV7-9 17 TGTGCCAGCAGCTTAGGAGCGGGGGGCGCAGTAGTTTCACCCCTCCACTTT CASSLGAGGAVVSPLHF
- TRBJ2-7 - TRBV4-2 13 TGTGCCAGCAGCCAAGACATAGTCGGTGAGCAGTACTTC CASSQDIVGEQYF
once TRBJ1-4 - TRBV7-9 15 TGTGCCAGCAGCAGCAACGGGGGGGCTTATGAAAAACTGTTTTTT CASSSNGGAYEKLFF
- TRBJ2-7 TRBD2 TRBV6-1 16 TGTGCCAGCAGTGAAGCTTATTCTAGCGGGATCTACGAGCAGTACTTC CASSEAYSSGIYEQYF
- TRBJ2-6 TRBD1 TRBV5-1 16 TGCGCCAGCAAGGGGACAGGGGGTAAAGGGGCCAACGTCCTGACTTTC CASKGTGGKGANVLTF
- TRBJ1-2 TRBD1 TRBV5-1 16 TGCGCCAGCAGCTTGGCGGGGGACAGGGCGAACTATGGCTACACCTTC CASSLAGDRANYGYTF
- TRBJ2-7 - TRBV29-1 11 TGCAGCGCTGGGGGGATTAGGGAGCAGTACTTC CSAGGIREQYF
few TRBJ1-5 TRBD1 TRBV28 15 TGTGCCAGCAGTTGGGCGGGGGACAGGGGCCAGCCCCAGCATTTT CASSWAGDRGQPQHF
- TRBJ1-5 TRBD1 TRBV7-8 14 TGTGCCAGCAGCATGACAGGGCTCGATCAGCCCCAGCATTTT CASSMTGLDQPQHF
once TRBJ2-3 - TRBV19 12 TGTGCCAGTAGTATGGGGGGAGATACGCAGTATTTT CASSMGGDTQYF
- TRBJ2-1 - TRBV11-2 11 TGTGCCAGCAGTCCTTCATTCATACTGTTCTTC CASSPSFILFF
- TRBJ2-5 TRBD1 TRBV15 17 TGTGCCACCAGCAGAGCCCGACAGGGGAGGAACCAAGAGACCCAGTACTTC CATSRARQGRNQETQYF
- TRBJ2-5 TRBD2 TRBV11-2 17 TGTGCCAGCAGCTTACGTCGTCCAGCGGGAGTAGCAGAGACCCAGTACTTC CASSLRRPAGVAETQYF
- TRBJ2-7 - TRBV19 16 TGTGCCAGTAGTACCCTGACTAGAGGTTATATTTACGAGCAGTACTTC CASSTLTRGYIYEQYF
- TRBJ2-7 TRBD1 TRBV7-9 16 TGTGCCAGCAGCGTCACAGGGGGACAGGGAAACTACGAGCAGTACTTC CASSVTGGQGNYEQYF